The 15 T cell receptor beta chains below come from one sample, sequenced in a study of T cell repertoires in ileal Crohn's disease. Sequenced by immunoSEQ multiplex PCR; TCRdb stores in-frame clones only, minus some. The sample holds nearly 3,000 clones, about four fifths seen once. Time point specified: inflamed ileum from the surgical specimen. Input material: ileal tissue. Receptors originate from an adult with Crohn's disease.

V and J are TRBV6-5 and TRBJ2-1; D not resolved. In germline, CDR1 is MNHEY, CDR2 SVGAGI. The CDR3 has 13 residues. V was pared by 0 bases and J by 9 bases, with 9 bases between. The CDR3 loop reads CASSYSSKGEQFF. The CDR3 DNA is TGTGCCAGCAGTTACTCGAGTAAGGGTGAGCAGTTCTTC.

The chain links TRBV6-1 to TRBJ2-1, with D possibly being TRBD1 (5 bases). V was cut by 8 bases and J by 0 bases, with 14 bases left in between. CDR3 size: 15 residues. Looked up from germline, CDR1 is MNHNS and CDR2 is SASEGT. CDR3 DNA sequence: TGTGCCAGCGGGGCGGATTATAGCTCCTACAATGAGCAGTTCTTC. It is translated as CASGADYSSYNEQFF.

The chain has TRBV7-2 and TRBJ2-3, with 10 nucleotides matching TRBD2. This CDR3 has 17 amino acids. Germline assignment: CDR1 SGHTA and CDR2 FQGNSA. The J segment lost 11 bases and the V segment lost 0 bases, leaving 14 bases of the junction unmatched. The CDR3 sequence is CASSLALGTSVRSKQYF. The CDR3, as DNA: TGTGCCAGCAGCTTAGCCTTAGGGACTAGCGTTCGGAGTAAGCAGTATTTT.

The J gene is TRBJ2-7, the V gene TRBV28; 9 nucleotides align to TRBD1. Germline V CDR1 and CDR2: MDHEN, SYDVKM. The CDR3 runs 16 residues. The J segment lost 5 bases and the V segment lost 3 bases, leaving 11 bases of the junction unmatched. CDR3 region: CASSLGPGTGIHEQYF. CDR3 DNA: TGTGCCAGCAGTTTGGGGCCCGGGACAGGGATCCACGAGCAGTACTTC.

The chain recombines TRBV6-6 with TRBJ2-7; 9 bases agree with TRBD1. Germline V gene data show CDR1 as MNHNY and CDR2 as SVGAGI (reference sequence). This CDR3 is built from 14 residues. With V trimmed by 5 bases and J by 5 bases, 7 bases remained unmatched. The CDR3 spells CASSPGQGLNEQYF. In nucleotides, the CDR3 is TGTGCCAGCAGTCCCGGACAGGGGTTAAACGAGCAGTACTTC.

This clone has more than one count but fewer than ten. The chain uses TRBV4-1 and TRBJ1-2, with D tentatively TRBD1 (6 bases). This CDR3 spans 15 amino acids. With 4 bases removed from V and 1 base from J, the gap between germline ends came to 13 bases. Germline CDR1 is MGHRA and CDR2 is YSYEKL. As DNA, the CDR3 is TGCGCCAGCAGCCTTCATACGGGACATAACTATGGCTACACCTTC. This gives the protein CASSLHTGHNYGYTF.

The chain carries TRBV7-8 and TRBJ2-7; 11 bases are a match to TRBD1. In germline, CDR1 is SGHVS, CDR2 FQNEAQ. Trimming cost V 3 bases and J 4 bases; bases outside gene matches: 2. The CDR3 has 14 amino acids. CDR3: CASSFRDRGYEQYF. CDR3 DNA sequence: TGTGCCAGCAGCTTTCGGGACAGGGGGTACGAGCAGTACTTC.

V usage is TRBV4-1 and J usage is TRBJ1-1; D gene ambiguous. Germline V gene sequence: CDR1 MGHRA, CDR2 YSYEKL. This CDR3 is built from 13 residues. Between the trimmed V and J ends, which lost 2 bases and 5 bases, there was a span of 9 bases. DNA for the CDR3: TGCGCCAGCAGCCAACTTACCCGGACTGAAGCTTTCTTT. Encoded protein: CASSQLTRTEAFF.

The J gene is TRBJ2-3, the V gene TRBV14; D is perhaps TRBD2 (7 bases). Trimming took off 1 base at V and 1 base at J, with 18 bases between the two ends. The CDR3 length is 18 residues. Germline CDR1 is SGHDN and CDR2 is FVKESK. CDR3 in DNA: TGTGCCAGCAGCCAAGCCCCGGGGGGCACAAAGGGCACAGATACGCAGTATTTT. Translated, it gives CASSQAPGGTKGTDTQYF.

There are a few counts of this clone. The V gene is TRBV7-2, the J gene TRBJ2-7; 7 nucleotides agree with TRBD1. Unmatched junction bases numbered 5, after V lost 5 bases and J lost 7 bases. The germline gives CDR1 SGHTA, CDR2 FQGNSA. This CDR3 has 12 amino acids. This chain's CDR3 is CASSPDRLEQYF. CDR3 bases: TGTGCCAGCAGCCCGGACAGGTTGGAGCAGTACTTC.

The chain uses TRBV9 and TRBJ2-3; 12 nucleotides match TRBD2. Trimming cost V 4 bases and J 3 bases; bases outside gene matches: 6. The CDR3 extends over 16 amino acids. The germline gives CDR1 SGDLS, CDR2 YYNGEE. The CDR3 region has the DNA TGTGCCAGCAGCCCCCGGACTAGCGGGAAGACAGATACGCAGTATTTT. Its translation: CASSPRTSGKTDTQYF.

The V gene is TRBV2, the J gene TRBJ1-6; D possibly corresponds to TRBD1 (5 bases). V dropped 11 bases and J dropped 9 bases, with 14 bases sitting between them. Looked up from germline, CDR1 is SNHLY and CDR2 is FYNNEI. The CDR3 is 12 residues long. CDR3 in DNA: TGTGCCTGCAAACCGGGACTTTCACCCCTCCACTTT. The encoded protein is CACKPGLSPLHF.

V gene TRBV28 combines with J gene TRBJ1-2; D gene uncertain. This CDR3 is built from 13 residues. Germline-derived CDR1 and CDR2 are MDHEN and SYDVKM. V was shortened by 5 bases and J by 4 bases, with 11 bases between the two germline ends. The CDR3 nucleotides read TGTGCCAGCAGTCGCCCCTCGGTCTATGGCTACACCTTC. Amino acid sequence: CASSRPSVYGYTF.

The chain couples TRBV5-1 to TRBJ2-3; D gene uncertain. The V end was cut by 0 bases, the J end by 2 bases, with 10 bases between. The CDR3 covers 15 residues. CDR1 and CDR2 from the germline V gene are SGHRS and YFSETQ. Here the CDR3 reads CASSLVGSYTDTQYF. The DNA for the CDR3 is TGCGCCAGCAGCTTGGTCGGTTCGTACACAGATACGCAGTATTTT.

This clone has a handful of counts. An end of the junction does not agree with germline; a read error may underlie this. The gene calls are TRBV5-1 and TRBJ2-5, with 12 bases matching TRBD1. The CDR3 length is 16 residues. Germline assignment: CDR1 SGHRS and CDR2 YFSETQ. CDR3 sequence (DNA): TGCGCCAGCAGATTGGCCGGGACAGGGGGCTGGGAGACCCAGTACTTC. This gives the protein CASRLAGTGGWETQYF.